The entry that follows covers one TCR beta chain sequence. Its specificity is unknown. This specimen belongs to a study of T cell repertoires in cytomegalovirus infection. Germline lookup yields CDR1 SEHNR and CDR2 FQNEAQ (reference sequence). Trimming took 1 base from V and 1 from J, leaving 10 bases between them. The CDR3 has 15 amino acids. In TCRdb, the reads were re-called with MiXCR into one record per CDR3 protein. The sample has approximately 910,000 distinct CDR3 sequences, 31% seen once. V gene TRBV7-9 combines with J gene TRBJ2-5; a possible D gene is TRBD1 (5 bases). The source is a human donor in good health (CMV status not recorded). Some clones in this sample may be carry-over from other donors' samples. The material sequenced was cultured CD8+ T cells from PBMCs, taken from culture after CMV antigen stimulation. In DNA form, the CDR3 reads TGTGCCAGCAGCTTAGGGGGCAGGGCCCAAGAGACCCAGTACTTC. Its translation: CASSLGGRAQETQYF. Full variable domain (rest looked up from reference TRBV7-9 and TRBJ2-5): DTGVSQNPRHKITKRGQNVTFRCDPISEHNRLYWYRQTLGQGPEFLTYFQNEAQLEKSRLLSDRFSAERPKGSFSTLEIQRTEQGDSAMYLCASSLGGRAQETQYFGPGTRLLVL.